A selection of T cell receptor beta chains follows, all from one sample in a study of blood T cell repertoires in COVID-19. Assay: immunoSEQ multiplex PCR; the TCRdb copy retains only in-frame clones and omits some. The sample has over 250,000 clones, approximately 90% seen once. The source material was peripheral blood. The receptors come from a woman in her 50s with COVID-19, enrolled during active disease. The conserved cysteine and the conserved F or W are not part of the CDR3 here. A D gene is named only where the DNA matches it firmly.

V gene	D gene	J gene	CDR3 protein
TRBV19	-	TRBJ2-7	ASSISGSSYEQY
TRBV12-5	TRBD1	TRBJ1-2	ASGWPGQANYGYT
TRBV7-9	TRBD1	TRBJ2-5	ASSLGQGVYETQY
TRBV19	-	TRBJ2-7	ASGALELPYEQY
TRBV6-5	TRBD2	TRBJ2-7	ASRPGLALSYEQY
TRBV20-1	-	TRBJ1-2	SARVLGGYT
TRBV19	-	TRBJ1-2	ASSTPTGWGNYGYT
TRBV10-2	TRBD2	TRBJ2-3	ASSEGILAGGRTDTQY
TRBV9	-	TRBJ1-4	ASSVGQPGGEKLF
TRBV27	TRBD1	TRBJ2-3	ASSPGTGHLTDTQY
TRBV30	TRBD1	TRBJ1-6	AQQRGGGSPLH
TRBV6-1	TRBD2	TRBJ2-7	ASSEFRGEREQY
TRBV19	-	TRBJ1-1	ASATGNTEAF
TRBV18	TRBD1	TRBJ1-1	ASSPTGLGRTEAF
TRBV5-6	-	TRBJ1-5	ASSSAGSNQPQH
TRBV15	TRBD2	TRBJ2-3	ATSGLAVADTQY
TRBV4-1	TRBD2	TRBJ2-1	ASSQNPSGPQAGQF
TRBV4-3	-	TRBJ1-1	ASSRQTVMNTEAF
TRBV3-1/TRBV3-2	TRBD1	TRBJ1-1	ASSPGQGAEAF
TRBV29-1	TRBD1	TRBJ1-1	SVEGTGGTEAF
TRBV7-3	-	TRBJ1-2	ASSLTPDSLDNYGYT
TRBV7-9	TRBD1	TRBJ2-7	ASSMQTGGKAEQY
TRBV6-6	-	TRBJ1-2	ASSRGGYRAGNYGYT
TRBV11-2	TRBD2	TRBJ2-1	ASSFAALAGVYNEQF
TRBV12-5	-	TRBJ2-6	ASGLVASDFSNVLT
TRBV7-9	TRBD2	TRBJ2-3	ASSYPGLESY
TRBV11-3	-	TRBJ2-4	ASSLSGKNIQY
TRBV2	-	TRBJ1-2	ASGGGKRYT
TRBV5-1	TRBD1	TRBJ2-7	ASSLWGQTGSTYEQY
TRBV3-1/TRBV3-2	TRBD2	TRBJ2-5	ASSRGTSGAQETQY
TRBV18	TRBD2	TRBJ2-2	ASSPSSGRNTGELF
TRBV4-1	-	TRBJ1-1	ASSHQDSLNTEAF
TRBV11-3	-	TRBJ2-6	ASSLGDSGANVLT
TRBV14	TRBD2	TRBJ2-1	ASSQPSGISYNEQF
TRBV27	TRBD2	TRBJ2-1	ASSSGTTSNEQF
TRBV7-2	TRBD1	TRBJ2-1	ASSTQPGQGMNEQF
TRBV19	-	TRBJ2-7	ASSQGNYEQY
TRBV7-2	-	TRBJ2-1	ASSTSPRAGSEF
TRBV27	-	TRBJ2-1	ASSDRFHEQF
TRBV19	-	TRBJ1-5	ASNDRWEEPQH
TRBV19	-	TRBJ1-1	ASSISLASEAF
TRBV2	-	TRBJ2-4	ASSEAFGAVGNIQY